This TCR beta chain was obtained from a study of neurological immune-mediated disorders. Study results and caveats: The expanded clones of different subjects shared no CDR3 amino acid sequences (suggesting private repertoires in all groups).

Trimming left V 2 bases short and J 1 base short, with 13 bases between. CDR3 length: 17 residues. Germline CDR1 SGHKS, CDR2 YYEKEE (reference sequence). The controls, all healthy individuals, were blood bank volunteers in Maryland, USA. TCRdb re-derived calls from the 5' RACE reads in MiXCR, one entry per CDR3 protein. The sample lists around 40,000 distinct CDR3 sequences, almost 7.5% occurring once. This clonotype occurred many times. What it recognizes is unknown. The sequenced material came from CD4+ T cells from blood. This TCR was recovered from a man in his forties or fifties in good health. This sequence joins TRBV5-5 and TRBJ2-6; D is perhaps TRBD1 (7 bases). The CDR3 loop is CASSLGQGGSGANVLTF. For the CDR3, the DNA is TGTGCCAGCAGCTTAGGGCAGGGGGGATCTGGGGCCAACGTCCTGACTTTC.